These 16 T cell receptor beta chains were all obtained from the same sample, sequenced in a study of T cells in Graves' hyperthyroidism and ophthalmopathy. The CDR3 regions of TCR beta were amplified from RNA transcripts. First-round RT-PCR of the TCR CDR3 relied on the HTBI primer set. Using its own MiXCR run on the multiplex PCR reads, TCRdb lists one record per CDR3 protein. The sample yields around 600,000 distinct CDR3 sequences, 13% to 15% seen once. Input material: blood. The source of these receptors is a woman in her late teens or twenties with Graves' ophthalmopathy.

A note on this clonotype: A much larger clone lies one base from this, so it may be a read error. This sequence joins TRBV7-8 and TRBJ2-5, with unresolved D. The CDR3 covers 14 residues. Germline CDR1 is SGHVS and CDR2 is FQNEAQ. V lost 5 bases, J lost 2 bases, and 12 bases lay in between. DNA for the CDR3: TGTGCCAGCAGCCCTCCGAGAGAACAAGAGACCCAGTACTTC. It translates to CASSPPREQETQYF.

The chain is built from TRBV7-2 and TRBJ2-1; 14 bases are shared with TRBD2. The CDR3 runs 21 residues. The junction had 20 bases not matched to a gene; V was cut back by 5 bases and J by 5 bases. Germline V gene sequence: CDR1 SGHTA, CDR2 FQGNSA. CDR3 loop: CASSIIPGLAGVGTGNNEQFF. CDR3 sequence (DNA): TGTGCCAGCAGCATCATACCGGGACTAGCGGGAGTTGGTACGGGGAACAATGAGCAGTTCTTC.

The chain uses TRBV6-1 and TRBJ1-5, with 12 bases matching TRBD1. The CDR3 is 16 amino acids. Germline trimming cut 6 bases from V and 4 bases from J; bases unmatched to any gene: 7. CDR1 MNHNS and CDR2 SASEGT come from the germline V gene. The CDR3, as DNA: TGTGCCAGCAGGGGGACAGGGGGCGGGTGGAATCAGCCCCAGCATTTT. Its protein product is CASRGTGGGWNQPQHF.

The chain carries TRBV4-2 and TRBJ2-3; D unresolved. From germline, CDR1 is LGHNA and CDR2 YNFKEQ. Trimming removed 0 bases at V and 1 base at J, with 8 bases between. This CDR3 has 15 amino acids. The CDR3 region is CASSQDRTGTDTQYF. The DNA of the CDR3 is TGTGCCAGCAGCCAAGATCGAACAGGCACAGATACGCAGTATTTT.

This clonotype was seen repeatedly, ten times or more. The chain uses TRBV6-2 or TRBV6-3 and TRBJ1-2; no clear D gene. In germline, CDR1 is MNHEY, CDR2 SVGEGT. Deletions cut 2 bases from V and 8 bases from J, with 15 bases between. This CDR3 has 14 amino acids. The chain's CDR3 is CASSYAAASGGYTF. CDR3 nucleotides: TGTGCCAGCAGTTACGCGGCAGCATCAGGAGGCTACACCTTC.

This clonotype has at least ten counts. The V gene is TRBV7-8, the J gene TRBJ1-2, with TRBD1 identical over 8 bases. This CDR3 spans 14 amino acids. CDR1 is SGHVS, CDR2 FQNEAQ, per germline. Trimming at V came to 4 bases and at J to 7 bases, leaving 8 bases not matched to a gene. This chain's CDR3 is CASSSRQGPFGYTF. The CDR3 coding sequence is TGTGCCAGCAGCTCAAGACAGGGGCCCTTTGGCTACACCTTC.

This clonotype has only a few counts. This chain uses TRBV18 with TRBJ2-6; D unclear. V lost 4 bases and J lost 2, with 15 bases in between. Germline V CDR1 and CDR2: KGHSH, LQKENI. This CDR3 has 17 residues. CDR3 protein: CASSQIIDTTGANVLTF. In nucleotides, the CDR3 is TGTGCCAGCTCACAGATCATCGACACGACTGGGGCCAACGTCCTGACTTTC.

This chain uses TRBV18 with TRBJ2-7; possibly TRBD2 for D (5 bases). The CDR3 runs 13 residues. Looked up from germline, CDR1 is KGHSH and CDR2 is LQKENI. Trimming stripped 3 bases from V and 7 bases from J, with 13 bases between. The CDR3 DNA is TGTGCCAGCTCACCCGGGGAAGGGTGGGAGCAGTACTTC. Protein sequence: CASSPGEGWEQYF.

The CDR3 bases are TGCAGTGCTCGGATAAATAGCAATCAGCCCCAGCATTTT. Translated, it gives CSARINSNQPQHF. The chain combines TRBV20-1 with TRBJ1-5; no clear D gene. The CDR3 runs to 13 residues. Trimming took 5 bases from V and 0 from J, leaving 8 bases between them. Germline CDR1 DFQATT, CDR2 SNEGSKA (reference sequence).

V is TRBV7-3 and J is TRBJ2-1, with TRBD1 identical over 7 bases. V was clipped by 0 bases and J by 7 bases; unmatched bases: 3. CDR1 SGHTA and CDR2 FQGTGA come from the germline V gene. The CDR3 covers 14 residues. CDR3 DNA: TGTGCCAGCAGCTTAACGGGACAGACTAATGAGCAGTTCTTC. This translates into CASSLTGQTNEQFF.

The sample holds many counts of this clonotype. The rearrangement links TRBV11-2 to TRBJ2-7; no definite D call. CDR1 is SGHAT and CDR2 is FQNNGV in the germline V gene. The V end lost 1 base, the J end lost 3 bases, and 10 bases lay between the germline ends. This CDR3 spans 14 amino acids. The DNA of the CDR3 is TGTGCCAGCAGCTTAGTTATTGTGGGCTACGAGCAGTACTTC. Translation gives CASSLVIVGYEQYF.

The chain recombines TRBV11-3 with TRBJ1-1; D unclear. Germline CDR1 reads SGHNT; CDR2 reads YENEEA. The CDR3 is 12 amino acids. The ends were cut back, 0 bases at V and 8 bases at J, with 7 bases in the middle. For the CDR3, the DNA is TGTGCCAGCAGCTTAGACCTAATAGAAGCTTTCTTT. It is translated as CASSLDLIEAFF.

Details on this clonotype: A read error is possible here, since a much larger clone lies one base away. Here the CDR3 DNA reads TGTGCCAGCAGTTACTCTCCCCGCACAAATACGCAGTATTTT. This translates into CASSYSPRTNTQYF. The rearrangement links TRBV6-5 to TRBJ2-3; D is ambiguous. Germline loops: CDR1 MNHEY, CDR2 SVGAGI. The CDR3 covers 14 residues.

The V call is TRBV20-1, the J call TRBJ2-2; no clear D gene. The V end lost 3 bases, the J end lost 5 bases, and 10 bases lay between the germline ends. CDR3 length: 13 residues. Per the germline V gene, CDR1 is DFQATT and CDR2 is SNEGSKA (reference sequence). CDR3 nucleotide sequence: TGCAGTGCTAGCGACACATTAACCGGGGAGCTGTTTTTT. Its protein product is CSASDTLTGELFF.

The chain has TRBV14 and TRBJ2-4, with no clear D. Trimming took off 3 bases at V and 0 bases at J, with 12 bases between the two ends. The length of the CDR3 is 16 residues. Germline values: CDR1 SGHDN, CDR2 FVKESK. The CDR3 DNA is TGTGCCAGCAGCCAGAACCTGGGGAAAGCCAAAAACATTCAGTACTTC. Protein: CASSQNLGKAKNIQYF.

In regard to this clonotype: This clone may be a read error of a much larger clone one base away. The chain is built from TRBV30 and TRBJ1-5, with a tentative D call TRBD1 (6 bases). This CDR3 comprises 15 residues. Trimming left V 0 bases short and J 6 bases short, with 15 bases between. Germline V lookup: CDR1 GTSNPN, CDR2 SVGIG (reference sequence). The CDR3 DNA reads as TGTGCCTGGAGTGTTTTAGGGGGTGAGATTCAGCCCCAGCATTTT. Protein product: CAWSVLGGEIQPQHF. Using reference TRBV30 and TRBJ1-5 for the parts outside the CDR3, the full variable domain is SQTIHQWPATLVQPVGSPLSLECTVEGTSNPNLYWYRQAAGRGLQLLFYSVGIGQISSEVPQNLSASRPQDRQFILSSKKLLLSDSGFYLCAWSVLGGEIQPQHFGDGTRLSIL.